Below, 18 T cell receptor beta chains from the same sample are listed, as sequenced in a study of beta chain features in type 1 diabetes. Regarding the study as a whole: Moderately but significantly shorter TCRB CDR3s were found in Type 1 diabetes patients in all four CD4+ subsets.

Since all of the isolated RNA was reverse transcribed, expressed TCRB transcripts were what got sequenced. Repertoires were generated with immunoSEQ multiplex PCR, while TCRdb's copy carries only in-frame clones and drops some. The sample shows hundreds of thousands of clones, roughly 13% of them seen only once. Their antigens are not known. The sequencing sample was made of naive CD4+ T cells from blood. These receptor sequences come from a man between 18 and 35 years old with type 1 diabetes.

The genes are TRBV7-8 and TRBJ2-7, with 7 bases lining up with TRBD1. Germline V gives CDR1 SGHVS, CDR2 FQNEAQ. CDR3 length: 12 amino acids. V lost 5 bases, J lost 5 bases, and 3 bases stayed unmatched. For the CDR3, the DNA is TGTGCCAGCAGCCTGGGGACAGACGAGCAGTACTTC. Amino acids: CASSLGTDEQYF.

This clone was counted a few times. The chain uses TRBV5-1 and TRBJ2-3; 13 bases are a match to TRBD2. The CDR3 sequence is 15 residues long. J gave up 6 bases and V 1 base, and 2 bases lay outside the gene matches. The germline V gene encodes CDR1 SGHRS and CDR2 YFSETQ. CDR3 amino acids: CASSLMGLAGDTQYF. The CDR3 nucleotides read TGCGCCAGCAGCTTGATGGGACTAGCGGGGGATACGCAGTATTTT.

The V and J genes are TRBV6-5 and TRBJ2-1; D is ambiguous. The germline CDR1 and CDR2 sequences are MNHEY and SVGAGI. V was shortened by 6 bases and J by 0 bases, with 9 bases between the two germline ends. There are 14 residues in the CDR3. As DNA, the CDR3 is TGTGCCAGCAGACTTCAGAACTCCTACAATGAGCAGTTCTTC. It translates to CASRLQNSYNEQFF.

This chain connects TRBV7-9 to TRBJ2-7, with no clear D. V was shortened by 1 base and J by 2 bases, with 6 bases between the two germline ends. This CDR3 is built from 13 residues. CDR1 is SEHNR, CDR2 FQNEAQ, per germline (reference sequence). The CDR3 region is CASSLGGTYEQYF. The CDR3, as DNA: TGTGCCAGCAGCTTAGGGGGTACCTACGAGCAGTACTTC.

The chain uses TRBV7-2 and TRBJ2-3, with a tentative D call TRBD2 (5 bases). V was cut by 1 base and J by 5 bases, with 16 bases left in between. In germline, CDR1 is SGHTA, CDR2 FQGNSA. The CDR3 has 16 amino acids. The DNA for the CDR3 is TGTGCCAGCAGCTTAGTGGACGGGGTGATTGGAGATACGCAGTATTTT. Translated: CASSLVDGVIGDTQYF.

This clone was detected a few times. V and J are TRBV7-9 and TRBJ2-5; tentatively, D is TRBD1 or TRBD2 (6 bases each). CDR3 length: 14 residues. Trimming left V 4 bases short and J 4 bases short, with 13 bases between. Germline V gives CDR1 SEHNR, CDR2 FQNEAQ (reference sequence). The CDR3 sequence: CASSYRTGAETQYF. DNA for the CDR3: TGTGCCAGCAGCTATAGGACGGGGGCAGAGACCCAGTACTTC.

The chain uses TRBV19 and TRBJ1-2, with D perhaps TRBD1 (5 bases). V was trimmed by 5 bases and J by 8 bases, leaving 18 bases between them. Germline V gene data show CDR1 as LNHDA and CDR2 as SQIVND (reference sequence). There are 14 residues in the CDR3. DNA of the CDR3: TGTGCCAGTAGTTTCGAGGGACGGAGCCACGGCTACACCTTC. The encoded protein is CASSFEGRSHGYTF.

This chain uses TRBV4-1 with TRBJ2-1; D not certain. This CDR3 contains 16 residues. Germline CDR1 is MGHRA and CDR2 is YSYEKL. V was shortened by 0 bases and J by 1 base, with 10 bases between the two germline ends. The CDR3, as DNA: TGCGCCAGCAGCCAAGATAGTGCAGAATCCTACAATGAGCAGTTCTTC. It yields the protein CASSQDSAESYNEQFF.

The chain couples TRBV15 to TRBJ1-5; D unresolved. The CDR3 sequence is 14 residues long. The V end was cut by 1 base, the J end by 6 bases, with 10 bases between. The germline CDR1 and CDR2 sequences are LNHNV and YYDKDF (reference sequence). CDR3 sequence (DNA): TGTGCCACCAGCAGAGTCCCACCAGGTCAGCCCCAGCATTTT. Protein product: CATSRVPPGQPQHF.

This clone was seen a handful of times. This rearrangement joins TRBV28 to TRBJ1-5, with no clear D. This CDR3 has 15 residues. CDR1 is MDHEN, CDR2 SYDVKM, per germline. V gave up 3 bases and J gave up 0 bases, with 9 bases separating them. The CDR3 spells CASSFLAYSNQPQHF. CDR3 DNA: TGTGCCAGCAGTTTCTTGGCTTATAGCAATCAGCCCCAGCATTTT.

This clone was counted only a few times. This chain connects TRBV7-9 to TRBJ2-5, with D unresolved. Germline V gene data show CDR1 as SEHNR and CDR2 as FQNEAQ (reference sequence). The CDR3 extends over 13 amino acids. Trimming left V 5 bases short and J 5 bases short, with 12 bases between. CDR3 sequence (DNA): TGTGCCAGCAGCCCCCCTAATGGGGAGACCCAGTACTTC. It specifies CASSPPNGETQYF.

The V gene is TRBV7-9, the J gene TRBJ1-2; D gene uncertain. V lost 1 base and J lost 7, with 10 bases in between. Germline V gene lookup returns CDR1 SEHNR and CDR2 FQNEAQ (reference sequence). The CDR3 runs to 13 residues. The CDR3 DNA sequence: TGTGCCAGCAGCTTAGTACAGTTTAGTGGCTACACCTTC. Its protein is CASSLVQFSGYTF.

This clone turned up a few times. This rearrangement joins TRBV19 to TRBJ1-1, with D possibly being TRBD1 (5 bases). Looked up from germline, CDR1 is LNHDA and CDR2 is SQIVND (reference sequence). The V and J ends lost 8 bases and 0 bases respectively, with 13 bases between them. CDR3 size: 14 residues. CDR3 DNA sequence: TGTGCCAGTCGTAAGGACACCCTGAACACTGAAGCTTTCTTT. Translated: CASRKDTLNTEAFF. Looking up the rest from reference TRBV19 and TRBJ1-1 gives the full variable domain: DGGITQSPKYLFRKEGQNVTLSCEQNLNHDAMYWYRQDPGQGLRLIYYSQIVNDFQKGDIAEGYSVSREKKESFPLTVTSAQKNPTAFYLCASRKDTLNTEAFFGQGTRLTVV.

The CDR3 reads CASSLLGTGPQHF. The CDR3 DNA reads TGCGCCAGCAGCTTGTTGGGGACAGGGCCTCAGCATTTT. V usage is TRBV5-1 and J usage is TRBJ1-5, with TRBD1 matching 9 bases. CDR1 is SGHRS, CDR2 YFSETQ, per germline. The CDR3 has 13 residues. Losses at the gene ends were 1 base for V and 13 bases for J; bases not matched to a gene: 6.

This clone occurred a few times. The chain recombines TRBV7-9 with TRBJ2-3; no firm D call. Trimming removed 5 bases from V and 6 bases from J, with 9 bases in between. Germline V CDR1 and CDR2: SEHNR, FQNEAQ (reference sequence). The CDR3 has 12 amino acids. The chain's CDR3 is CASSPTSDTQYF. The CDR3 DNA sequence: TGTGCCAGCAGCCCCACAAGCGATACGCAGTATTTT. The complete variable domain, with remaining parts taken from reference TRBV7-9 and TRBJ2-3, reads DTGVSQNPRHKITKRGQNVTFRCDPISEHNRLYWYRQTLGQGPEFLTYFQNEAQLEKSRLLSDRFSAERPKGSFSTLEIQRTEQGDSAMYLCASSPTSDTQYFGPGTRLTVL.

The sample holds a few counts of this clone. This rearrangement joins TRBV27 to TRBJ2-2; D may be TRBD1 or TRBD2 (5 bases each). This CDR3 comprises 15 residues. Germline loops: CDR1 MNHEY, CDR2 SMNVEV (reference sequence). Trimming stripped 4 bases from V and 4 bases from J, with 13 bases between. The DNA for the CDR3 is TGTGCCAGCAGTTCCCCCGGGGCCCTCACCGGGGAGCTGTTTTTT. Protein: CASSSPGALTGELFF.

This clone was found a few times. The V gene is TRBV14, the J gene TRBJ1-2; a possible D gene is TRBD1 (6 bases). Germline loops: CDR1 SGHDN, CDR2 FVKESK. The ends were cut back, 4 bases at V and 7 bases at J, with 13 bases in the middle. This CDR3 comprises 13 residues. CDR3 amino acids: CASSPHREGGYTF. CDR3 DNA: TGTGCCAGCAGCCCACACAGGGAAGGTGGCTACACCTTC.

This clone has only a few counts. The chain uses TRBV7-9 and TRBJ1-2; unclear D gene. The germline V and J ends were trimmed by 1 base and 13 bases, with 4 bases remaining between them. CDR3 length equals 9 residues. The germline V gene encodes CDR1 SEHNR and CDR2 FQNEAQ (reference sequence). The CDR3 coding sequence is TGTGCCAGCAGCTTAGGGACCACCTTC. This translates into CASSLGTTF. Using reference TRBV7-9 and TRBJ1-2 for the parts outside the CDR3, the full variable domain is DTGVSQNPRHKITKRGQNVTFRCDPISEHNRLYWYRQTLGQGPEFLTYFQNEAQLEKSRLLSDRFSAERPKGSFSTLEIQRTEQGDSAMYLCASSLGTTFGSGTRLTVV.